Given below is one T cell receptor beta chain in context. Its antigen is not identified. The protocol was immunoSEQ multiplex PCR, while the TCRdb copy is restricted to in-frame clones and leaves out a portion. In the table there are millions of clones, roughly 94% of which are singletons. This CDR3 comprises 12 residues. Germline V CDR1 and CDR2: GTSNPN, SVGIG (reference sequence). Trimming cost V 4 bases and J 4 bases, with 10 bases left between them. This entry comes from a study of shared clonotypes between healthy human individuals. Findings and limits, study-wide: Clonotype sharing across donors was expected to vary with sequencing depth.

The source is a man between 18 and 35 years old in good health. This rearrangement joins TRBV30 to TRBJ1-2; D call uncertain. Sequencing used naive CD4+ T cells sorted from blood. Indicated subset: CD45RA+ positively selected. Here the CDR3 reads CAWMGETYGYTF. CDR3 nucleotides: TGTGCCTGGATGGGCGAAACCTATGGCTACACCTTC.